This TCR beta chain was obtained from a study of T cells in localized non-small cell lung cancer. Study-wide results and caveats: Among the tissues sampled, uninvolved adjacent lung had the highest T cell clonality, above tumor. Heterogeneity within the tumor remains possible, as just one region underwent sequencing. Longer survival (overall) was linked to higher T cell density in blood. Adjacent lung was found to contain a median approximately 60 of the top 100 tumor clones.

Germline V gene lookup returns CDR1 SGHTA and CDR2 FQGNSA. With 2 bases removed from V and 5 bases from J, the gap between germline ends came to 6 bases. CDR3 size: 12 residues. With regard to this clone: Its antigen is undetermined.

Sequencing was performed with immunoSEQ multiplex PCR; in TCRdb, only in-frame clones are kept and a portion is missing. The data contain tens of thousands of clones, around 81% of them singletons. This TCR came from a man between 40 and 69 years old with stage II squamous cell lung carcinoma. Sequencing was performed on PBMCs, taken before any cancer treatment. The V gene is TRBV7-2, the J gene TRBJ2-5; D is undetermined. The CDR3 DNA reads TGTGCCAGCAGCTTACTCCGTGAGACCCAGTACTTC. It encodes CASSLLRETQYF.